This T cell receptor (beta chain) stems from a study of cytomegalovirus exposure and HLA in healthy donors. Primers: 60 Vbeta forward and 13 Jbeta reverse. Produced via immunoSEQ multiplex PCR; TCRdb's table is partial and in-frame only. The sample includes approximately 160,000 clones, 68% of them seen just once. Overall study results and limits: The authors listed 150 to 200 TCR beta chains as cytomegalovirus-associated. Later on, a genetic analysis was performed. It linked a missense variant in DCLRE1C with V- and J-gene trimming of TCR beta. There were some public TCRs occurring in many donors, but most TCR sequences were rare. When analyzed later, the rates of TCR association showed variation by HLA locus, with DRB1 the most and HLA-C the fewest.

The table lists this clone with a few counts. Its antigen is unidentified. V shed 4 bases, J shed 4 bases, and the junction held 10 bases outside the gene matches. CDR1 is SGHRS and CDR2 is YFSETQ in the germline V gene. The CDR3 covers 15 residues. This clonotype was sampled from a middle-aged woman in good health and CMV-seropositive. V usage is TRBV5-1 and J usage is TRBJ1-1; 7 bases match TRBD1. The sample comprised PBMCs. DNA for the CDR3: TGCGCCAGCAGCGTAGGACAGGAGGCTGGCACTGAAGCTTTCTTT. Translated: CASSVGQEAGTEAFF.